The entry below describes one T cell receptor beta chain. This specimen belongs to a study of blood T cell repertoires in COVID-19. Study-level background: Samples of COVID-19 (acute and convalescent) were obtained from the United States, Italy and Spain. T cells, B-cell-depleted T cells, or PBMCs provided the cDNA or gDNA that served as material.

The CDR3 totals 15 residues. Germline V gene sequence: CDR1 MNHNS, CDR2 SASEGT. V was pared by 2 bases and J by 6 bases, with 6 bases of the junction left unmatched. Method: immunoSEQ multiplex PCR; TCRdb's copy keeps in-frame clones and lacks some. The sample yields roughly 170,000 clones, roughly 86% seen once. The chain couples TRBV6-1 to TRBJ1-5; 8 bases fit TRBD1. The TCR was taken from a man between 35 and 55 years old with active or convalescent COVID-19. The sequenced sample was peripheral blood. CDR3 sequence (DNA): TGTGCCAGCAGTGAATCGACAGGGGTCAGTCAGCCCCAGCATTTT. Protein: CASSESTGVSQPQHF.